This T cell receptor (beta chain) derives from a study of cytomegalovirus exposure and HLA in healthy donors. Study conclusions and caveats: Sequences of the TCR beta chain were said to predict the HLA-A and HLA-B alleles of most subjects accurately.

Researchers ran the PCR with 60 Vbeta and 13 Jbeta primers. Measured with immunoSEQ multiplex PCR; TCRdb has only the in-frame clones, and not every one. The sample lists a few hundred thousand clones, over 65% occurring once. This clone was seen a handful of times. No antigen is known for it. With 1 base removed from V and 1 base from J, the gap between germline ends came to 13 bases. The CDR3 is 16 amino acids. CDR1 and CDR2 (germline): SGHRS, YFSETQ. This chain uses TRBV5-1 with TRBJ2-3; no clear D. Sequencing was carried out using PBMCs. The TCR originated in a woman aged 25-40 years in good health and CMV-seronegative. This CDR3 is CASSLYRGHRTDTQYF. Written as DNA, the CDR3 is TGCGCCAGCAGCTTGTATCGCGGCCACCGCACAGATACGCAGTATTTT.